This T cell receptor (beta chain) was sequenced in a study of shared clonotypes between healthy human individuals. TCRdb keeps only in-frame clones here, not all; method: immunoSEQ multiplex PCR. Seen here are some 380,000 clones, about 96% observed once, and the top ten hold approximately 0.3%. Whole-study findings and limits: Sampling involved blood alone; tissue repertoires likely differ.

Worth noting for this clone: What it binds is unknown.

Germline V CDR1 and CDR2: SGHNT, YYREEE (reference sequence). The CDR3 extends over 13 amino acids. Trimming took off 0 bases at V and 7 bases at J, with 8 bases between the two ends. The sequencing sample was made of memory CD8+ T cells sorted from blood. Subset defined: CD45RO+ cells pooled with CCR7-negative TemRA cells. The clonotype was recovered from a man in his thirties or forties in good health. The chain couples TRBV5-4 to TRBJ1-5; maybe TRBD1 (6 bases). The CDR3 DNA reads as TGTGCCAGCAGCTTGGACAGGGCACAGCCCCAGCATTTT. Its protein is CASSLDRAQPQHF.